The entry that follows covers one T cell receptor (beta chain) sequence. The sample belongs to a study of cytotoxic CD8 clonotypes in ibrutinib-treated CLL. Study summary: Included were approximately 10 relapsed/refractory and about 14 treatment-naive patients, of whom some 18 were IGHV unmutated. After a median of approximately 70 months, roughly 14 patients stayed remitted and around twelve progressed; responses had been partial in about 24 and complete in 2.

The junction had 8 bases not matched to a gene; V was cut back by 2 bases and J by 6 bases. The germline CDR1 and CDR2 sequences are KGHSH and LQKENI. CDR3 length: 17 residues. Sequencing used immunoSEQ multiplex PCR; TCRdb keeps in-frame clones, though not all of them. The sample includes under 200,000 clones, approximately 80% of them seen just once. This specimen consisted of PBMCs, obtained after 24 months of ibrutinib treatment. The chain carries TRBV18 and TRBJ2-1, with 12 bases fitting TRBD1. This receptor was obtained from a human donor with chronic lymphocytic leukemia. As DNA, the CDR3 is TGTGCCAGCTCACCATTTACCGGGACAGGGGGCACCAATGAGCAGTTCTTC. The encoded protein is CASSPFTGTGGTNEQFF.